This TCR beta chain was identified in a study of control samples from healthy donors and cancer patients. This CDR3 is built from 15 residues. V lost 5 bases, J lost 3 bases, and 17 bases lay in between. Germline V gene lookup returns CDR1 SEHNR and CDR2 FQNEAQ (reference sequence). TCRdb's copy holds only in-frame clones and misses some; the assay was immunoSEQ multiplex PCR. The table includes under 70,000 clones, 95% to 97% detected once. This sequence originates from a woman aged 18-29 years in good health. What was sequenced was blood. The rearrangement links TRBV7-9 to TRBJ2-7, with D unresolved. CDR3 protein: CASSPQESPHYEQYF. In nucleotides, the CDR3 is TGTGCCAGCAGCCCACAAGAGTCGCCGCACTACGAGCAGTACTTC. Together with reference TRBV7-9 and TRBJ2-7, the CDR3 gives the full variable domain: DTGVSQNPRHKITKRGQNVTFRCDPISEHNRLYWYRQTLGQGPEFLTYFQNEAQLEKSRLLSDRFSAERPKGSFSTLEIQRTEQGDSAMYLCASSPQESPHYEQYFGPGTRLTVT.